Given below is one T cell receptor beta chain in context. This sample is part of a study of PD-1 blockade in classical Hodgkin lymphoma. Time point: newly diagnosed, previously untreated cHL patient sample. Magnetic negative selection purified CD4+ T cells from thawed PBMCs. Profiling relied on immunoSEQ multiplex PCR, and the TCRdb table lists in-frame clones only, not all of them. This sample has tens of thousands of clones, with roughly nine tenths found just once. Trimming removed 1 base at V and 4 bases at J, with 19 bases between. The germline V gene encodes CDR1 MNHNS and CDR2 SASEGT. There are 17 residues in the CDR3.

The genes are TRBV6-1 and TRBJ2-5; D may match TRBD1 or TRBD2 (5 bases each). The receptor comes from a human donor with classical Hodgkin lymphoma. Sequenced sample: CD4+ T cells from blood. Here the CDR3 reads CASSEGGATGRTETQYF. The CDR3 bases are TGTGCCAGCAGTGAAGGTGGGGCCACGGGAAGGACAGAGACCCAGTACTTC.